This note documents a single T cell receptor beta chain sequence. Its matching antigen is unknown. The draw of peripheral blood yielded around 9.6 milliliters from each donor. Germline V lookup: CDR1 DFQATT, CDR2 SNEGSKA (reference sequence). This CDR3 spans 13 amino acids. The V gene lost 0 bases and the J gene lost 3 bases, with 6 bases spanning the gap. The use of a sample-barcoded 5' primer and a J-beta primer mix characterized a second PCR of 7 to 11 cycles. Every molecule of cDNA carried a tag from a template-switch adaptor with 12 random nucleotides. Using its own MiXCR run on the 5' RACE reads, TCRdb lists one record per CDR3 protein. This sample has nearly 1 million distinct CDR3 sequences, with just over 50% found just once. These data originate in a study of blood T cells in healthy people across ages. Findings and limits, study-wide: Shifts in expanded clonotypes may have been confounded by donor CMV status, which was unknown.

The J gene is TRBJ2-1, the V gene TRBV20-1; D unclear. Sequencing was performed on blood. The sequence derives from a woman between 55 and 75 years old in good health. The CDR3 DNA reads as TGCAGTGCTAGAGAGAGACACTACAATGAGCAGTTCTTC. Translated: CSARERHYNEQFF.